This is a list of T cell receptor beta chains from one sample in a study of early T cells in non-severe SARS-CoV-2 infection. TCRdb processed the 5' RACE reads anew with MiXCR; each CDR3 protein has one entry. This sample has under 70,000 distinct CDR3 sequences, with around 7.7% found just once. The sample consisted of whole blood, taken at baseline. The origin of the receptors is an adult who was a healthcare worker with PCR-confirmed SARS-CoV-2 infection or an uninfected control (not recorded which). Each CDR3 is given with its conserved first and last residue. A D gene is named only where the DNA matches it firmly. The listing skips clone size in some rows; elsewhere it reads once, few, many or a size class.

v_call: TRBV4-1; j_call: TRBJ1-1; d_call: TRBD1; clone_size: -; cdr3_aa: CASSPYLGTGGIPNTEAFF; cdr3_nt: TGCGCCAGCAGCCCTTATCTCGGGACAGGCGGGATACCTAACACTGAAGCTTTCTTT
v_call: TRBV5-1; j_call: TRBJ2-1; d_call: TRBD2; clone_size: -; cdr3_aa: CASSLAAGVNEQFF; cdr3_nt: TGCGCCAGCAGCTTGGCGGCGGGAGTAAATGAGCAGTTCTTC
v_call: TRBV20-1; j_call: TRBJ1-2; d_call: -; clone_size: once; cdr3_aa: CSARDIGAFWYGYTF; cdr3_nt: TGCAGTGCTAGAGATATTGGTGCTTTTTGGTATGGCTACACCTTC
v_call: TRBV7-3; j_call: TRBJ2-5; d_call: -; clone_size: few; cdr3_aa: CASSLGGNAKETQYF; cdr3_nt: TGTGCCAGCAGCTTAGGGGGAAACGCGAAAGAGACCCAGTACTTC
v_call: TRBV29-1; j_call: TRBJ1-5; d_call: TRBD1; clone_size: many; cdr3_aa: CSVGATDRNQPQHF; cdr3_nt: TGCAGCGTTGGGGCTACGGACAGGAATCAGCCCCAGCATTTT
v_call: TRBV7-9; j_call: TRBJ2-7; d_call: TRBD2; clone_size: many; cdr3_aa: CASSITPGTSGKNYEQYF; cdr3_nt: TGTGCCAGCAGCATCACACCCGGGACTAGCGGGAAAAACTACGAGCAGTACTTC
v_call: TRBV7-8; j_call: TRBJ2-4; d_call: -; clone_size: many; cdr3_aa: CASSLIFRTDDIQYF; cdr3_nt: TGTGCCAGCAGCTTAATTTTCCGGACTGACGACATTCAGTACTTC
v_call: TRBV20-1; j_call: TRBJ2-5; d_call: TRBD2; clone_size: few; cdr3_aa: CSASVAGVRETQYF; cdr3_nt: TGCAGTGCTAGTGTAGCGGGAGTTAGAGAGACCCAGTACTTC
v_call: TRBV11-1; j_call: TRBJ2-3; d_call: -; clone_size: -; cdr3_aa: CASSLVAEGSTDTQYF; cdr3_nt: TGTGCCAGCAGCTTAGTAGCGGAGGGGAGCACAGATACGCAGTATTTT
v_call: TRBV9; j_call: TRBJ2-1; d_call: -; clone_size: many; cdr3_aa: CASSVASLASEQFF; cdr3_nt: TGTGCCAGCAGCGTAGCTTCTCTAGCTAGTGAGCAGTTCTTC
v_call: TRBV12-3/TRBV12-4; j_call: TRBJ2-7; d_call: TRBD1; clone_size: -; cdr3_aa: CASSSRQGVRYEQYF; cdr3_nt: TGTGCCAGCAGTTCCCGACAGGGGGTCCGGTACGAGCAGTACTTC
v_call: TRBV7-8; j_call: TRBJ1-1; d_call: TRBD1; clone_size: -; cdr3_aa: CASRGDRGHVAEAFF; cdr3_nt: TGTGCCAGCAGGGGAGACAGGGGGCATGTGGCTGAAGCTTTCTTT
v_call: TRBV24-1; j_call: TRBJ2-2; d_call: -; clone_size: many; cdr3_aa: CATKARGDGELFF; cdr3_nt: TGTGCCACCAAGGCAAGGGGAGACGGGGAGCTGTTTTTT
v_call: TRBV29-1; j_call: TRBJ2-1; d_call: TRBD1; clone_size: many; cdr3_aa: CSVQGSSNEQFF; cdr3_nt: TGCAGCGTACAGGGGAGTAGTAATGAGCAGTTCTTC
v_call: TRBV9; j_call: TRBJ1-2; d_call: -; clone_size: many; cdr3_aa: CASSPSSGDYGYTF; cdr3_nt: TGTGCCAGCAGCCCCAGCTCGGGAGACTATGGCTACACCTTC
v_call: TRBV7-9; j_call: TRBJ2-5; d_call: -; clone_size: few; cdr3_aa: CASSLRGMETQYF; cdr3_nt: TGTGCCAGCAGCTTAAGGGGTATGGAGACCCAGTACTTC